The rows below give T cell receptor beta chains drawn from one sample of a study of blood T cell repertoires in COVID-19. The data were produced by immunoSEQ multiplex PCR, yet TCRdb's version contains in-frame clones alone and is incomplete. The sample lists 20,000 or so clones; approximately 86% were seen once. The material sequenced was peripheral blood. All receptors come from a human donor with acute or convalescent COVID-19. The donor label of this sample is uncertain. Each CDR3 is given with its conserved first and last residue. A D gene is named only where the DNA matches it firmly.

j_gene,v_gene,len,d_gene,CDR3aa
TRBJ2-3,TRBV15,18,TRBD2,CATREGGGRAPGTDTQYF
TRBJ1-2,TRBV5-4,13,-,CASSLGTDYGYTF
TRBJ2-7,TRBV6-4,16,TRBD1,CASSPNPGQGTYEQYF
TRBJ1-2,TRBV6-1,16,-,CASSEAHRGLNYGYTF
TRBJ2-2,TRBV12-3/TRBV12-4,12,-,CASRRGTGELFF
TRBJ1-4,TRBV28,13,-,CASSPPTPPKVFF
TRBJ1-4,TRBV3-1/TRBV3-2,16,TRBD1,CASSTRTGGGDEKLFF
TRBJ2-7,TRBV4-2,13,TRBD1,CASSPTGPHEQYF
TRBJ2-6,TRBV9,16,TRBD1,CASSVGTGSGANVLTF
TRBJ2-1,TRBV7-2,18,TRBD2,CASSLYAGTSGMYNEQFF
TRBJ2-2,TRBV7-7,14,TRBD1,CASSPNRGGGELFF
TRBJ2-2,TRBV6-2/TRBV6-3,16,-,CASSYERLAGSGELFF
TRBJ1-2,TRBV6-5,13,-,CASRLQGLDGYTF
TRBJ2-7,TRBV6-5,15,-,CASRIYPEGLYEQYF
TRBJ1-1,TRBV9,16,-,CASSSARGGWGTEAFF
TRBJ2-7,TRBV6-5,13,TRBD1,CASIPGQGYEQYF
TRBJ1-4,TRBV19,15,TRBD1,CASSAQGGAGEKLFF
TRBJ2-3,TRBV7-7,15,TRBD2,CASSLLAGSTDTQYF
TRBJ1-2,TRBV7-2,15,-,CASSLLTGVNYGYTF
TRBJ2-7,TRBV19,14,-,CASSMGALSGEQYF
TRBJ2-4,TRBV20-1,13,TRBD1,CSASGQERNIQYF
TRBJ1-5,TRBV10-3,14,-,CAISERGSNQPQHF
TRBJ1-3,TRBV23-1,18,TRBD1,CASSQWRDRVVSGNTIYF